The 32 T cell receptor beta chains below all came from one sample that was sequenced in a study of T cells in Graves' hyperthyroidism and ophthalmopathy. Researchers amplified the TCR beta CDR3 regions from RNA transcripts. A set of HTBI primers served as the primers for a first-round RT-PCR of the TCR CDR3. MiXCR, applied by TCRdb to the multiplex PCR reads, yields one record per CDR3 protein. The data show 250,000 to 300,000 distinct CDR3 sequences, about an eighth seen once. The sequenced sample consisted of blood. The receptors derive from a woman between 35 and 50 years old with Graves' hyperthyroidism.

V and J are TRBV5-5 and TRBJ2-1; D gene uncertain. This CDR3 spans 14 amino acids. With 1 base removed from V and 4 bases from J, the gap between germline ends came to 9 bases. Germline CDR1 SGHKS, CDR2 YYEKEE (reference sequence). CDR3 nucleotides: TGTGCCAGCAGCTTGACTGGTGTGTACAATGAGCAGTTCTTC. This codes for CASSLTGVYNEQFF. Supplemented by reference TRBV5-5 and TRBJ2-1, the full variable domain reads DAGVTQSPTHLIKTRGQQVTLRCSPISGHKSVSWYQQVLGQGPQFIFQYYEKEERGRGNFPDRFSARQFPNYSSELNVNALLLGDSALYLCASSLTGVYNEQFFGPGTRLTVL.

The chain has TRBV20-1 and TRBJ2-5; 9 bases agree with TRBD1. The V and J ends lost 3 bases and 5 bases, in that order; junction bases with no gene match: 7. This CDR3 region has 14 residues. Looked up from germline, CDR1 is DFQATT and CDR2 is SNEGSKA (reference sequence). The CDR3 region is CSASGTGMMETQYF. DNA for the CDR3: TGCAGTGCTAGTGGGACAGGGATGATGGAGACCCAGTACTTC.

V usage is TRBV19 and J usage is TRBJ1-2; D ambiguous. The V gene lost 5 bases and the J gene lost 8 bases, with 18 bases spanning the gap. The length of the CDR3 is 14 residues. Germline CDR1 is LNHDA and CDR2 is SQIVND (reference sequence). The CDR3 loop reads CASSFSPGARGYTF. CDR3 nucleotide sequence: TGTGCCAGTAGTTTCTCTCCGGGAGCAAGAGGCTACACCTTC.

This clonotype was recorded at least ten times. Here the CDR3 DNA reads TGTGCCAGCAGCCCGGCTAGCGGGAGTTCCTCCGGGGAGCTGTTTTTT. Amino acid sequence: CASSPASGSSSGELFF. This chain uses TRBV7-9 with TRBJ2-2; 10 nucleotides agree with TRBD2. Germline lookup yields CDR1 SEHNR and CDR2 FQNEAQ (reference sequence). The CDR3 consists of 16 residues. With V trimmed by 5 bases and J by 6 bases, 9 bases remained unmatched.

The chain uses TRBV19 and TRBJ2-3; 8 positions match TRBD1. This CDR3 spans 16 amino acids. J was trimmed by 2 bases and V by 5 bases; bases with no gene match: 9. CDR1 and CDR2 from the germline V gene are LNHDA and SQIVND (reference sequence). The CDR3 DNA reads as TGTGCCAGTAGTTTATACAGGGGGTACGACACAGATACGCAGTATTTT. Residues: CASSLYRGYDTDTQYF.

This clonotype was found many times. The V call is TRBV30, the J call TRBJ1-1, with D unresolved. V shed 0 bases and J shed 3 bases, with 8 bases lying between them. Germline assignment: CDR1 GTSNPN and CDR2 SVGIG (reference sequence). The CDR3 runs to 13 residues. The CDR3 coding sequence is TGTGCCTGGAGTGTACTGGGATACACTGAAGCTTTCTTT. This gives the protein CAWSVLGYTEAFF.

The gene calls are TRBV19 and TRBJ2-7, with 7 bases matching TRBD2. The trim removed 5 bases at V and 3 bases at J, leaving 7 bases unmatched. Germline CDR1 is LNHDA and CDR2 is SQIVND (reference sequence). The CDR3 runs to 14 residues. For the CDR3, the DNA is TGTGCCAGTAGTTTCTCAACGGGAGGCTACGAGCAGTACTTC. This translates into CASSFSTGGYEQYF.

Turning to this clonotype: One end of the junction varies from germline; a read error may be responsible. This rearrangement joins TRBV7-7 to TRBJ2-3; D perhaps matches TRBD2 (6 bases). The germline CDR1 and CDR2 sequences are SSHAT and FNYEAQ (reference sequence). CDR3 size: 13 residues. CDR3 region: CASSRRARDTQYF. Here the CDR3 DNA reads TGTGCTAGCAGCCGGAGGGCCAGAGATACGCAGTATTTT.

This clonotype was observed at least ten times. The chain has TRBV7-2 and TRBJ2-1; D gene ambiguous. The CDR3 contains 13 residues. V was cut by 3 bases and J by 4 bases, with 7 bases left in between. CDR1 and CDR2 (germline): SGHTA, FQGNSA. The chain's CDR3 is CASSLEWYNEQFF. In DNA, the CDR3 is TGTGCCAGCAGCTTGGAGTGGTACAATGAGCAGTTCTTC.

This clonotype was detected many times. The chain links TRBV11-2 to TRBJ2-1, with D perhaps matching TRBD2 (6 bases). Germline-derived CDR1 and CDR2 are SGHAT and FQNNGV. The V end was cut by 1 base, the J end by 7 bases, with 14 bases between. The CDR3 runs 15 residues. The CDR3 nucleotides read TGTGCCAGCAGCTTAGTGGTGCTAGCGAAGAATGAGCAGTTCTTC. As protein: CASSLVVLAKNEQFF.

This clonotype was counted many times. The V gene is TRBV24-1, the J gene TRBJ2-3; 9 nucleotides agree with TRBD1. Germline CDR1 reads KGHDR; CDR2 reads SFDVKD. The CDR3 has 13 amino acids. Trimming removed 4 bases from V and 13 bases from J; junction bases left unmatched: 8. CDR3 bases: TGTGCCACCAGTGACAACGGACAGGGGAAAAAGTATTTT. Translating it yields CATSDNGQGKKYF.

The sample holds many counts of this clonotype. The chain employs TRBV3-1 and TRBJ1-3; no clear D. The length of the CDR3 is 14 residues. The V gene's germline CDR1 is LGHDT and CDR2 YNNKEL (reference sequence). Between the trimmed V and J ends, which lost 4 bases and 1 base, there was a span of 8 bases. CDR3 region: CASSPRSSGNTIYF. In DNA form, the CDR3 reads TGTGCCAGCAGCCCCCGGTCTTCTGGAAACACCATATATTTT. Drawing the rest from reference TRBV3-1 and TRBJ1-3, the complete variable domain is DTAVSQTPKYLVTQMGNDKSIKCEQNLGHDTMYWYKQDSKKFLKIMFSYNNKELIINETVPNRFSPKSPDKAHLNLHINSLELGDSAVYFCASSPRSSGNTIYFGEGSWLTVV.

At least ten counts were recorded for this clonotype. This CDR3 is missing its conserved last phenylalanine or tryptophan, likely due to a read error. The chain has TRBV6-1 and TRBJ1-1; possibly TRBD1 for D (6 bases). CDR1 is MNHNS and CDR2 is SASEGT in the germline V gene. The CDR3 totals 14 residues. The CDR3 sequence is CAGRRRGGNTEAFL. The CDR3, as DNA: TGTGCCGGCAGGAGACGGGGGGGCAACACTGAAGCTTTCCTT.

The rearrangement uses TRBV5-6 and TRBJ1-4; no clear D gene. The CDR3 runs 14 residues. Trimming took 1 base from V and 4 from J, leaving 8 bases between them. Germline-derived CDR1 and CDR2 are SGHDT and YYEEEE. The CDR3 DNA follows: TGTGCCAGCAGCTTGTCAGCGAATAATGAAAAACTGTTTTTT. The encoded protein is CASSLSANNEKLFF.

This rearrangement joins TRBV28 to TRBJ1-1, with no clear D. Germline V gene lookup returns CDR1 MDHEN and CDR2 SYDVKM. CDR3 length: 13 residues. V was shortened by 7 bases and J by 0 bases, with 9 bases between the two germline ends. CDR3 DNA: TGTGCCAGCACCTGGGATATGAACACTGAAGCTTTCTTT. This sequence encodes CASTWDMNTEAFF.

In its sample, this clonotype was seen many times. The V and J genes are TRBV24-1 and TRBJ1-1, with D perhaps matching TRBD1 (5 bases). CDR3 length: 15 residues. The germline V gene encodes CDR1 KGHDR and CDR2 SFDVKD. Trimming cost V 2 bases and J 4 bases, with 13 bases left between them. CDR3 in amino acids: CATSDSRGVGTEAFF. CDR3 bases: TGTGCCACCAGTGATTCACGGGGCGTGGGCACTGAAGCTTTCTTT.

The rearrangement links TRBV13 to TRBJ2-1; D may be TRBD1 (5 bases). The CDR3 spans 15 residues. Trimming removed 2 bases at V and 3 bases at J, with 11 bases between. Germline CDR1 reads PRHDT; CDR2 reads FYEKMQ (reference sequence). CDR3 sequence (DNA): TGTGCCAGCAGCTTAAACCCAGGGAACTACAATGAGCAGTTCTTC. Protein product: CASSLNPGNYNEQFF.

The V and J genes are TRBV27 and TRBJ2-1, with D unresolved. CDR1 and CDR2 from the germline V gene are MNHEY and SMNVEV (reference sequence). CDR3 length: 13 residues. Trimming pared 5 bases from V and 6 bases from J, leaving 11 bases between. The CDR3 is CASSHLVFNEQFF. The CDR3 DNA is TGTGCCAGCAGTCATCTAGTTTTCAATGAGCAGTTCTTC.

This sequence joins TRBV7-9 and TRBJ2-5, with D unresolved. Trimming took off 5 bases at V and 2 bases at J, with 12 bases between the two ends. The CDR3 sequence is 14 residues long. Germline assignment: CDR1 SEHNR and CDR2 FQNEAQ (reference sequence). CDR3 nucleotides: TGTGCCAGCAGCCGCACCCCAGATCAAGAGACCCAGTACTTC. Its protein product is CASSRTPDQETQYF.

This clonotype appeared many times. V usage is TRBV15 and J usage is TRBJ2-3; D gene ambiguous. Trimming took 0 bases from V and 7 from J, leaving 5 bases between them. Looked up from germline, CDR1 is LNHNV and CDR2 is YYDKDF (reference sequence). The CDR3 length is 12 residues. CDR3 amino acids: CATSRDRNTQYF. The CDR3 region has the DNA TGTGCCACCAGCAGAGATAGGAATACGCAGTATTTT.

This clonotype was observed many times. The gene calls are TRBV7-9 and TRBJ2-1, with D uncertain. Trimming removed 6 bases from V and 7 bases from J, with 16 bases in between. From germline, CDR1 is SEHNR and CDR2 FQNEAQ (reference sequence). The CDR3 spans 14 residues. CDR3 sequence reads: CASRLAGSLNEQFF. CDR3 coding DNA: TGTGCCAGCAGGCTCGCCGGCTCCCTAAATGAGCAGTTCTTC.

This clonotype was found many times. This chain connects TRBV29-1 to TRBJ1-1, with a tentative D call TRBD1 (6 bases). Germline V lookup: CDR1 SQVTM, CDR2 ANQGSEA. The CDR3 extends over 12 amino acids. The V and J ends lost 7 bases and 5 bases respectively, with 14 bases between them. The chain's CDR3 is CSGTQGGTEAFF. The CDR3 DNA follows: TGCAGCGGCACACAGGGAGGGACTGAAGCTTTCTTT.

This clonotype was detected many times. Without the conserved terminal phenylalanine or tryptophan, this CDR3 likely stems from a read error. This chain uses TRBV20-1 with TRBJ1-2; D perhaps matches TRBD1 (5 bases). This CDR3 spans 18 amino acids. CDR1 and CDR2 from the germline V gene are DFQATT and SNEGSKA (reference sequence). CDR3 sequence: CGPGGAGLPTGANYGYTL. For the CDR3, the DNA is TGCGGTCCTGGGGGTGCAGGGTTGCCCACCGGTGCTAACTATGGCTACACCCTC.

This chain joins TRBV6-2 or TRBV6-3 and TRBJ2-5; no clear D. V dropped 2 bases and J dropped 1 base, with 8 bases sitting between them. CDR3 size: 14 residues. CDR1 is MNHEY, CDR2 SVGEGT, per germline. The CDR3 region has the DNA TGTGCCAGCAGTTACACCAGACTCCAAGAGACCCAGTACTTC. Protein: CASSYTRLQETQYF.

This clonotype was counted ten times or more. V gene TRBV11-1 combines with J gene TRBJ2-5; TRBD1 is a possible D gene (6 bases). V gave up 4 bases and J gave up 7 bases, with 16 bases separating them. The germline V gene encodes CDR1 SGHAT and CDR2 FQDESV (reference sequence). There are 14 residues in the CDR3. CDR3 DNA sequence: TGTGCCAGCAGCTCGGACAGCCTAAAGGGGACCCAGTACTTC. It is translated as CASSSDSLKGTQYF. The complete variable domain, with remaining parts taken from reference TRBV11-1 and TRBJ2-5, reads EAEVAQSPRYKITEKSQAVAFWCDPISGHATLYWYRQILGQGPELLVQFQDESVVDDSQLPKDRFSAERLKGVDSTLKIQPAELGDSAMYLCASSSDSLKGTQYFGPGTRLLVL.

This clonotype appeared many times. CDR3 region: CASSQEWARRSYNEQFF. CDR3 in DNA: TGTGCCAGCAGCCAAGAGTGGGCTAGACGCTCCTACAATGAGCAGTTCTTC. The chain carries TRBV3-1 and TRBJ2-1; D unresolved. CDR1 is LGHDT and CDR2 is YNNKEL in the germline V gene (reference sequence). The CDR3 runs 17 residues. V lost 0 bases to trimming and J lost 0 bases, with 12 bases between them.

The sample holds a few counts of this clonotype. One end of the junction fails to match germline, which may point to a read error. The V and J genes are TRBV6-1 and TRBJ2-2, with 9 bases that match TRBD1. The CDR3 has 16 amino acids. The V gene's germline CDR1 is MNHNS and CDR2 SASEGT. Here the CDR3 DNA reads TGTACCAGCAGCATAGGGACAGGGATCAGCACCGGGGAGCTGTTTTTT. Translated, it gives CTSSIGTGISTGELFF.

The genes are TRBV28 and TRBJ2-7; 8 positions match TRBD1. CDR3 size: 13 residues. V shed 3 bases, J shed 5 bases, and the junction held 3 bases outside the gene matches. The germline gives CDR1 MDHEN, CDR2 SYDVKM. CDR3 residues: CASSFPDRDEQYF. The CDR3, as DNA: TGTGCCAGCAGTTTTCCGGACAGGGACGAGCAGTACTTC. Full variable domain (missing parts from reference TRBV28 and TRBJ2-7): DVKVTQSSRYLVKRTGEKVFLECVQDMDHENMFWYRQDPGLGLRLIYFSYDVKMKEKGDIPEGYSVSREKKERFSLILESASTNQTSMYLCASSFPDRDEQYFGPGTRLTVT.

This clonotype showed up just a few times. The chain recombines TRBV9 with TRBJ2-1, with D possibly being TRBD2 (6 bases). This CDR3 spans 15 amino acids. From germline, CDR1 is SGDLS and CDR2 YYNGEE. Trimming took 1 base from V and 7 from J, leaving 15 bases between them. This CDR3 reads CASSVYGSPWNEQFF. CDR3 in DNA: TGTGCCAGCAGCGTATACGGGAGCCCTTGGAATGAGCAGTTCTTC.

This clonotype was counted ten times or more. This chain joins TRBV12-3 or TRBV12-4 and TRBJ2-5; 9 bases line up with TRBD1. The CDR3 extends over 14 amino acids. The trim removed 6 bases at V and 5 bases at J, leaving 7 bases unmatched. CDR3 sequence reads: CASRYTGGRETQYF. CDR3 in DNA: TGTGCCAGCAGATACACAGGGGGCCGGGAGACCCAGTACTTC.

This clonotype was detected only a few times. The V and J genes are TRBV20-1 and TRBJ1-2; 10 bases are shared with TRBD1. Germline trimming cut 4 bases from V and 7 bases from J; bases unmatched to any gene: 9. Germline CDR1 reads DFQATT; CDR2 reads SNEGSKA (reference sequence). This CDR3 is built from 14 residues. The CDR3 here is CSAIGGGQGFGYTF. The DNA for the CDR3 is TGCAGTGCTATCGGGGGGGGACAGGGGTTTGGCTACACCTTC.

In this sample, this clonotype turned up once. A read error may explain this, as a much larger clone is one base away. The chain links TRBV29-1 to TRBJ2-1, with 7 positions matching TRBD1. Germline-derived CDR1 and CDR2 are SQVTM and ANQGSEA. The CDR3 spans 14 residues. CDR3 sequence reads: CSVGQGVIYNQQFF. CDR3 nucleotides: TGCAGCGTGGGGCAGGGGGTAATCTACAATCAGCAGTTCTTC.